This entry lists 30 T cell receptor beta chains sequenced from one sample in a study of PD-1 blockade in mismatch repair-deficient tumors (TCRdb year 2017). Library method: the immunoSEQ multiplex PCR assay. This is the immuneACCESS table as TCRdb keeps it, with only in-frame sequences that have V and J called. A part of the clones is gone; compared with another copy, unresolved V genes explain less than half, and the rest is unexplained. This sample comprises some 97,000 clones, over 75% of them detected only once. Approximately 6.7% of the sample goes to the ten largest clones. The sample in question was peripheral blood, obtained less than 37 weeks after starting pembrolizumab. Receptors were obtained from an adult with mismatch repair-deficient cancer.

J is TRBJ2-2 and V is TRBV6-6; D not resolved. This CDR3 has 14 residues. Germline V gene data show CDR1 as MNHNY and CDR2 as SVGAGI (reference sequence). V was clipped by 7 bases and J by 1 base, with 10 bases between them. Here the CDR3 DNA reads TGTGCCAGCACCCAGCGTGAGAACACCGGGGAGCTGTTTTTT. This encodes CASTQRENTGELFF.

This chain uses TRBV19 with TRBJ2-4; the match to TRBD2 covers 7 bases. The V gene's germline CDR1 is LNHDA and CDR2 SQIVND (reference sequence). Trimming at V came to 7 bases and at J to 0 bases, leaving 12 bases not matched to a gene. This CDR3 comprises 17 residues. As DNA, the CDR3 is TGTGCCAGTACCGATTACCCCGGGGAGGGAGCCAAAAACATTCAGTACTTC. This sequence encodes CASTDYPGEGAKNIQYF.

The rearrangement links TRBV6-5 to TRBJ2-7, with TRBD2 identical over 10 bases. The length of the CDR3 is 14 residues. CDR1 is MNHEY, CDR2 SVGAGI, per germline. V was clipped by 6 bases and J by 2 bases; unmatched bases: 4. Written as DNA, the CDR3 is TGTGCCAGCAGGCCGGGACTAGCGACCTACGAGCAGTACTTC. Translation gives CASRPGLATYEQYF.

This chain links TRBV18 with TRBJ2-3, with D possibly TRBD2 on 6 matching bases. CDR1 and CDR2 (germline): KGHSH, LQKENI. The CDR3 totals 13 residues. Trimming pared 3 bases from V and 3 bases from J, leaving 7 bases between. The chain's CDR3 is CASSPSGTDTQYF. CDR3 sequence (DNA): TGTGCCAGCTCACCTAGCGGTACAGATACGCAGTATTTT.

This CDR3 reads CASRSIAGGRQFF. CDR3 DNA: TGTGCCAGCAGAAGTATAGCGGGAGGGCGACAGTTCTTC. The chain employs TRBV11-3 and TRBJ2-1, with TRBD2 matching over 11 bases. Germline CDR1 and CDR2: SGHNT and YENEEA. CDR3 length: 13 amino acids. Germline trimming cut 6 bases from V and 13 bases from J; bases unmatched to any gene: 8.

V is TRBV5-6 and J is TRBJ2-7; D uncertain. This CDR3 is 14 amino acids long. Germline V gene data show CDR1 as SGHDT and CDR2 as YYEEEE. Trimming removed 0 bases from V and 2 bases from J, with 9 bases in between. The CDR3 DNA is TGTGCCAGCAGCTTGGAAGGTTCACCCTACGAGCAGTACTTC. Amino acid sequence: CASSLEGSPYEQYF.

V is TRBV9 and J is TRBJ1-2; tentative D call: TRBD1 (5 bases). The ends were cut back, 4 bases at V and 0 bases at J, with 13 bases in the middle. Germline CDR1 SGDLS, CDR2 YYNGEE. This CDR3 is built from 15 residues. DNA of the CDR3: TGTGCCAGCAGCCCATGGGACGGAACTAACTATGGCTACACCTTC. This codes for CASSPWDGTNYGYTF. Together with reference TRBV9 and TRBJ1-2, the CDR3 gives the full variable domain: DSGVTQTPKHLITATGQRVTLRCSPRSGDLSVYWYQQSLDQGLQFLIQYYNGEERAKGNILERFSAQQFPDLHSELNLSSLELGDSALYFCASSPWDGTNYGYTFGSGTRLTVV.

V gene TRBV7-2 combines with J gene TRBJ2-5; the D gene is possibly TRBD2 (6 bases). Germline CDR1 reads SGHTA; CDR2 reads FQGNSA. This CDR3 is 15 amino acids long. V lost 1 base, J lost 1 base, and 10 bases lay in between. As DNA, the CDR3 is TGTGCCAGCAGCTTAGTGCCGGGACTCCAAGAGACCCAGTACTTC. It codes for CASSLVPGLQETQYF.

The chain employs TRBV21-1 and TRBJ2-7; TRBD2, the D gene given by the table, was not confirmed from the DNA. TRBV21-1 is noted as a pseudogene. The CDR3 totals 15 residues. DNA for the CDR3: TGTGCCAGCACAACGGCAGGGCTTAGCGGGAGGGTGCAGTACTTC. It yields the protein CASTTAGLSGRVQYF.

This clone was detected a few times. The J gene is TRBJ2-5, the V gene TRBV6-5; D gene unclear. The germline CDR1 and CDR2 sequences are MNHEY and SVGAGI. V dropped 5 bases and J dropped 0 bases, with 7 bases sitting between them. This CDR3 is built from 13 residues. Here the CDR3 reads CASSVGYQETQYF. CDR3 DNA: TGTGCCAGCAGTGTGGGTTACCAAGAGACCCAGTACTTC.

The J gene is TRBJ2-1, the V gene TRBV7-8, with 16 bases identical to TRBD2. Germline CDR1 is SGHVS and CDR2 is FQNEAQ. The J segment lost 7 bases and the V segment lost 5 bases, leaving 8 bases of the junction unmatched. The CDR3 runs 17 residues. CDR3 coding DNA: TGTGCCAGCAGCCGGGGACTAGCGGGAGGGCCTCGGAATGAGCAGTTCTTC. Protein sequence: CASSRGLAGGPRNEQFF.

The chain employs TRBV29-1 and TRBJ2-1; D possibly uses TRBD1 or TRBD2 (5 bases each). V dropped 4 bases and J dropped 4 bases, with 14 bases sitting between them. The length of the CDR3 is 14 residues. Germline assignment: CDR1 SQVTM and CDR2 ANQGSEA. CDR3 region: CSVVAQGRYNEQFF. The CDR3 region has the DNA TGCAGCGTTGTCGCGCAGGGACGGTACAATGAGCAGTTCTTC.

V gene TRBV5-1 combines with J gene TRBJ2-3; 9 bases line up with TRBD2. In germline, CDR1 is SGHRS, CDR2 YFSETQ. Trimming cost V 2 bases and J 3 bases; bases outside gene matches: 10. The CDR3 extends over 17 amino acids. CDR3 amino acids: CASSFGASGKGTDTQYF. The CDR3 nucleotides read TGCGCCAGCAGCTTTGGGGCTAGCGGGAAGGGGACAGATACGCAGTATTTT.

The chain combines TRBV9 with TRBJ2-5, with D tentatively TRBD2 (6 bases). The CDR3 spans 14 residues. Germline CDR1 reads SGDLS; CDR2 reads YYNGEE. Trimming removed 4 bases from V and 2 bases from J, with 12 bases in between. CDR3 residues: CASSPGTVQETQYF. The CDR3 bases are TGTGCCAGCAGCCCCGGGACTGTGCAAGAGACCCAGTACTTC.

This sequence joins TRBV21-1 and TRBJ2-3. TRBV21-1 is a known pseudogene. The CDR3 is 18 amino acids. The CDR3 DNA reads TGTGCCAGCAGCAACAGAATCCCTCCGTGGAAGTGGGCAGATACGCAGTATTTT. It specifies CASSNRIPPWKWADTQYF.

J is TRBJ2-4 and V is TRBV11-1; 9 positions agree with TRBD1. There are 16 residues in the CDR3. Germline V gene lookup returns CDR1 SGHAT and CDR2 FQDESV (reference sequence). V was pared by 5 bases and J by 2 bases, with 7 bases of the junction left unmatched. The CDR3 loop is CASSPQGAITKNIQYF. As DNA, the CDR3 is TGTGCCAGCAGCCCACAGGGGGCAATAACCAAAAACATTCAGTACTTC.

The rearrangement uses TRBV25-1 and TRBJ1-2; D is perhaps TRBD1 (5 bases). V lost 1 base and J 4 bases, leaving 13 bases between the germline ends. In germline, CDR1 is MGHDK, CDR2 SYGVNS. This CDR3 region has 15 residues. This CDR3 is CASSELAGPGYGYTF. The DNA of the CDR3 is TGTGCCAGCAGTGAATTGGCAGGGCCGGGCTATGGCTACACCTTC.

The gene calls are TRBV6-1 and TRBJ2-7, with a possible D match to TRBD1 (6 bases). V was shortened by 0 bases and J by 4 bases, with 13 bases between the two germline ends. The CDR3 covers 15 residues. Germline CDR1 reads MNHNS; CDR2 reads SASEGT. CDR3 nucleotides: TGTGCCAGCAGTGAAGCGGGGGCACTAGGGTACGAGCAGTACTTC. Residues: CASSEAGALGYEQYF.

This clone occurred a few times. Other DNA sequences in the same sample also yield this CDR3. The gene calls are TRBV11-2 and TRBJ1-1, with a tentative D call TRBD1 (5 bases). V was cut by 4 bases and J by 1 base, with 7 bases left in between. CDR3 size: 13 residues. CDR1 is SGHAT and CDR2 is FQNNGV in the germline V gene. The DNA of the CDR3 is TGTGCCAGCAGCTCAGACAGGAACACTGAAGCTTTCTTT. Translating it yields CASSSDRNTEAFF. Supplemented by reference TRBV11-2 and TRBJ1-1, the full variable domain reads EAGVAQSPRYKIIEKRQSVAFWCNPISGHATLYWYQQILGQGPKLLIQFQNNGVVDDSQLPKDRFSAERLKGVDSTLKIQPAKLEDSAVYLCASSSDRNTEAFFGQGTRLTVV.

J is TRBJ2-7 and V is TRBV9, with a weak D call TRBD1 (6 bases). CDR1 and CDR2 (germline): SGDLS, YYNGEE. The V end lost 0 bases, the J end lost 4 bases, and 20 bases lay between the germline ends. The CDR3 covers 17 residues. Written as DNA, the CDR3 is TGTGCCAGCAGCGTAGGGGAAACAGGGCTCGTCAGTTACGAGCAGTACTTC. Translation: CASSVGETGLVSYEQYF.

CDR3 in DNA: TGTGCCAGTAGTCCCCACCTCACTCTAGCGGGTGGTAACACCGGGGAGCTGTTTTTT. Translating it yields CASSPHLTLAGGNTGELFF. The genes are TRBV19 and TRBJ2-2; 8 nucleotides line up with TRBD2. Trimming removed 5 bases from V and 2 bases from J; junction bases left unmatched: 16. There are 19 residues in the CDR3. In germline, CDR1 is LNHDA, CDR2 SQIVND (reference sequence).

The chain recombines TRBV23-1 with TRBJ2-1; no clear D gene. TRBV23-1 is given ORF status, its function remaining uncertain. The germline V and J ends were trimmed by 4 bases and 10 bases, with 17 bases remaining between them. CDR3 length: 14 amino acids. This CDR3 reads CASSPPRVNREQFF. The DNA of the CDR3 is TGCGCCAGCAGTCCCCCCCGGGTGAACCGGGAGCAGTTCTTC.

In the case of this clone: Other DNA sequences in the sample encode the same CDR3. The V call is TRBV6-1, the J call TRBJ2-4; D possibly corresponds to TRBD1 (6 bases). CDR3 length equals 13 residues. V was pared by 6 bases and J by 7 bases, with 13 bases between. Germline V CDR1 and CDR2: MNHNS, SASEGT. The CDR3: CASRPDRDNIQYF. The CDR3 nucleotides read TGTGCCAGCAGGCCGGACAGAGATAACATTCAGTACTTC.

The J gene is TRBJ2-1, the V gene TRBV6-5, with 8 bases lining up with TRBD1. The CDR3 is 15 amino acids. The germline V gene encodes CDR1 MNHEY and CDR2 SVGAGI. Trimming removed 6 bases from V and 3 bases from J; junction bases left unmatched: 7. The CDR3 protein is CASRPSGGGYNEQFF. The CDR3 nucleotides read TGTGCCAGCAGACCTTCAGGGGGCGGCTACAATGAGCAGTTCTTC.

This clone turned up a few times. The chain uses TRBV7-3 and TRBJ2-1; 14 bases map to TRBD2. After removal of 5 bases from V and 10 bases from J, the junction contained 7 bases not matched to a gene. The CDR3 is made up of 15 amino acids. Germline CDR1 and CDR2: SGHTA and FQGTGA. The CDR3 sequence is CASSAGLAGDREQFF. The CDR3 DNA is TGTGCCAGCAGCGCGGGACTAGCGGGAGATAGAGAGCAGTTCTTC.

V is TRBV25-1 and J is TRBJ1-3; unclear D gene. The CDR3 runs 15 residues. Germline V lookup: CDR1 MGHDK, CDR2 SYGVNS. The ends were cut back, 5 bases at V and 0 bases at J, with 11 bases in the middle. CDR3 region: CASSPRVDSGNTIYF. The DNA of the CDR3 is TGTGCCAGCAGTCCCCGGGTCGACTCTGGAAACACCATATATTTT.

This clone was seen once. V and J are TRBV5-4 and TRBJ1-1, with D uncertain. This CDR3 contains 13 residues. The germline gives CDR1 SGHNT, CDR2 YYREEE (reference sequence). V was trimmed by 1 base and J by 1 base, leaving 5 bases between them. The CDR3 DNA reads as TGTGCCAGCAGCTTGCTAGAGAACACTGAAGCTTTCTTT. Its translation is CASSLLENTEAFF. Drawing the rest from reference TRBV5-4 and TRBJ1-1, the complete variable domain is ETGVTQSPTHLIKTRGQQVTLRCSSQSGHNTVSWYQQALGQGPQFIFQYYREEENGRGNFPPRFSGLQFPNYSSELNVNALELDDSALYLCASSLLENTEAFFGQGTRLTVV.

This chain uses TRBV5-1 with TRBJ2-3; no clear D gene. This CDR3 contains 13 residues. Germline assignment: CDR1 SGHRS and CDR2 YFSETQ. V shed 2 bases and J shed 5 bases, with 9 bases lying between them. Here the CDR3 DNA reads TGCGCCAGCAGCTTAAATACAAGAGATACGCAGTATTTT. It translates to CASSLNTRDTQYF.

The genes are TRBV23-1 and TRBJ1-5; 8 positions agree with TRBD1. TRBV23-1 is classed as an ORF, of uncertain function. This CDR3 is built from 16 residues. V was pared by 2 bases and J by 2 bases, with 5 bases of the junction left unmatched. The CDR3 region is CASSQRTGLGNQPQHF. The CDR3 DNA reads as TGCGCCAGCAGTCAACGGACAGGGTTGGGCAATCAGCCCCAGCATTTT.

This clone appeared a single time. The chain joins TRBV6-5 to TRBJ2-7; 8 bases line up with TRBD2. Germline CDR1 and CDR2: MNHEY and SVGAGI. V was pared by 4 bases and J by 5 bases, with 10 bases of the junction left unmatched. The CDR3 spans 15 residues. The CDR3 DNA is TGTGCCAGCAGTTCGCCGGGACTAGGGGGAAACGAGCAGTACTTC. Translating gives CASSSPGLGGNEQYF.